This is a list of T cell receptor beta chains from one sample in a study of cytomegalovirus exposure and HLA in healthy donors. The assay was immunoSEQ multiplex PCR, and TCRdb's table has in-frame clones only and misses some. In the table there are under 250,000 clones, over 75% of which are singletons. The sample was PBMCs. The receptors shown here come from a human donor in good health. The CDR3 runs from the conserved cysteine through the conserved F or W. The D gene is left open where the match is weak. Clone sizes are given selectively: once, few, many, or a class where the clone is expanded.

v_gene	j_gene	abundance	d_gene	CDR3nt	CDR3aa
TRBV15	TRBJ2-1	-	TRBD2	TGTGCCACCAGCCCTTATAGCGGGTCCAACAATGAGCAGTTCTTC	CATSPYSGSNNEQFF
TRBV7-3	TRBJ2-7	-	TRBD2	TGTTCCAGCAGCTTAACGGTAGCGGGAGGGATCTACGAGCAGTACTTC	CSSSLTVAGGIYEQYF
TRBV7-3	TRBJ2-3	-	TRBD2	TGTGCCAGCAGCCCGACTAGCGGGAGGTTCCAGGGTACGCAGTATTTT	CASSPTSGRFQGTQYF
TRBV5-1	TRBJ2-1	-	-	TGCGCCAGCAGCTTGGCACCGGGCGGGACCTACAATGAGCAGTTCTTC	CASSLAPGGTYNEQFF
TRBV2	TRBJ2-3	once	TRBD2	TGTGCCAGCAGTGAATCGTTCAGTCGCGGGAGGTCTCGGGGAGATACGCAGTATTTT	CASSESFSRGRSRGDTQYF
TRBV9	TRBJ1-5	-	-	TGTGCCAGCAGCGTAGAAGGGGGAGAGGGTCAGCCCCAGCATTTT	CASSVEGGEGQPQHF
TRBV7-2	TRBJ2-7	-	-	TGTGCCAGCAGCTTATTGGCGGTCCCGCTACCCTACGAGCAGTACTTC	CASSLLAVPLPYEQYF
TRBV27	TRBJ2-2	-	-	TGTGCCAGCAGTTCGGCCAGGGTAATTAAGGGCGCCAGGGAGCTGTTTTTT	CASSSARVIKGARELFF
TRBV7-9	TRBJ2-7	-	-	TGTGCCAGCAGCCCTACGCCCCGGCAGCGTCGGGCCTACGAGCAGTACTTC	CASSPTPRQRRAYEQYF
TRBV5-1	TRBJ2-7	-	TRBD2	TGCGCCAGCAGCCCGGGTGGGACTAGCGCCGAGCAGTACTTC	CASSPGGTSAEQYF